Sequencing of this TCR beta chain was carried out in a study of neurological immune-mediated disorders. The table lists this clonotype with many counts. By 5'RACE with 10-nucleotide random UMIs, the cDNA was made. TCRdb analysed the 5' RACE reads with MiXCR anew, one entry per CDR3 protein. The sample carries about 30,000 distinct CDR3 sequences, roughly 14% recorded once. The starting material, 2 million PBMCs stored at -80 C, gave rise to the unsorted libraries. This CDR3 region has 15 residues. Germline loops: CDR1 SGHTA, CDR2 FQGNSA. Sequencing was performed on PBMCs. The rearrangement uses TRBV7-2 and TRBJ2-7; 7 positions match TRBD2. The receptor was isolated from a man aged 65 to 85 in good health. Written as DNA, the CDR3 is TGTGTCACAGCGAGGCAGCGGGGTTTCTCCTACGAGCAGTACTTC. Encoded protein: CVTARQRGFSYEQYF.